These 24 T cell receptor beta chains were all obtained from the same sample, sequenced in a study of blood T cells in healthy people across ages. A second PCR, run for roughly 7 to 12 cycles, used a sample-barcoded 5' primer plus a J-beta primer mix. TCRdb processed the 5' RACE reads anew with MiXCR; each CDR3 protein has one entry. The table records roughly 2 million distinct CDR3 sequences, about 50% of them present only once. The sample was blood. All receptors derive from a woman in her forties in good health.

This clonotype was seen repeatedly, ten times or more. The chain links TRBV7-2 to TRBJ2-6; 7 bases line up with TRBD2. The junction had 6 bases not matched to a gene; V was cut back by 3 bases and J by 4 bases. This CDR3 contains 16 residues. The germline gives CDR1 SGHTA, CDR2 FQGNSA. Here the CDR3 DNA reads TGTGCCAGCAGCTTTACTAGCGACCCCGGGGCCAACGTCCTGACTTTC. Its protein product is CASSFTSDPGANVLTF.

There are a few counts of this clonotype. V usage is TRBV3-1 and J usage is TRBJ2-7; 13 bases are shared with TRBD2. The CDR3 consists of 17 residues. V gave up 1 base and J gave up 1 base; unmatched junction bases: 4. Per the germline V gene, CDR1 is LGHDT and CDR2 is YNNKEL (reference sequence). The CDR3 loop is CASSQGLAGGMSYEQYF. The CDR3 DNA reads TGTGCCAGCAGCCAAGGACTAGCGGGGGGCATGTCCTACGAGCAGTACTTC.

In this sample, this clonotype turned up a few times. V and J are TRBV6-2 or TRBV6-3 and TRBJ2-3; 11 bases align to TRBD1. Per germline, CDR1 MNHEY and CDR2 SVGEGT. Trimming cost V 2 bases and J 14 bases; bases outside gene matches: 3. The CDR3 length is 12 residues. CDR3 sequence (DNA): TGTGCCAGCAGTTACGGGACAGGGGGTCGGTATTTT. This encodes CASSYGTGGRYF.

The rearrangement links TRBV4-1 to TRBJ2-7; TRBD2 might be the D (6 bases). The germline gives CDR1 MGHRA, CDR2 YSYEKL. Trimming pared 6 bases from V and 5 bases from J, leaving 17 bases between. The CDR3 is 14 amino acids. CDR3 coding DNA: TGCGCCAGCAGGGCCGGGACTTCCCGTAACGAGCAGTACTTC. It encodes CASRAGTSRNEQYF.

This rearrangement joins TRBV20-1 to TRBJ2-5, with D perhaps matching TRBD1 or TRBD2 (5 bases each). Per the germline V gene, CDR1 is DFQATT and CDR2 is SNEGSKA (reference sequence). The CDR3 is 13 residues long. CDR3 sequence: CSPLAGARETQYF. In DNA form, the CDR3 reads TGCAGCCCTCTAGCCGGGGCTCGGGAGACCCAGTACTTC.

The chain links TRBV6-2 or TRBV6-3 to TRBJ2-7; TRBD1 agrees at 8 bases. The germline CDR1 and CDR2 sequences are MNHEY and SVGEGT. The CDR3 length is 14 residues. V lost 6 bases and J lost 6; bases outside the gene matches: 10. The CDR3 nucleotides read TGTGCCAGCAGGATGGGGACAGGAAGGGGCGAGCAGTACTTC. This encodes CASRMGTGRGEQYF.

This clonotype turned up a few times. The chain recombines TRBV28 with TRBJ2-7, with D possibly TRBD1 on 5 matching bases. Trimming took 7 bases from V and 0 from J, leaving 19 bases between them. Germline lookup yields CDR1 MDHEN and CDR2 SYDVKM. The CDR3 is made up of 16 amino acids. The CDR3 spells CASNFAKDTFSYEQYF. Written as DNA, the CDR3 is TGTGCCAGCAATTTTGCCAAGGACACTTTCTCCTACGAGCAGTACTTC.

This chain links TRBV3-1 with TRBJ1-2; tentative D call: TRBD1 (5 bases). Germline assignment: CDR1 LGHDT and CDR2 YNNKEL (reference sequence). The CDR3 is 16 residues long. V was pared by 2 bases and J by 8 bases, with 21 bases between. Here the CDR3 DNA reads TGTGCCAGCAGCCAACAAACAGGCCCTTCAATCTGGGGCTACACCTTC. Translated, it gives CASSQQTGPSIWGYTF.

This chain uses TRBV3-1 with TRBJ2-4; TRBD1 matches 8 bases. The J call is doubtful: the DNA matches TRBJ2-7 better. The CDR3 is 15 residues long. Germline V CDR1 and CDR2: LGHDT, YNNKEL (reference sequence). The CDR3: CASSQQGTGTYEQYF. The CDR3 DNA sequence: TGTGCCAGCAGCCAGCAAGGGACAGGTACCTACGAGCAGTACTTC.

The chain couples TRBV5-5 to TRBJ2-1, with D possibly matching TRBD1 (6 bases). V lost 4 bases and J lost 10, with 21 bases in between. Germline-derived CDR1 and CDR2 are SGHKS and YYEKEE (reference sequence). The CDR3 consists of 15 residues. CDR3 sequence (DNA): TGTGCCAGCAGCGAAAGGGAAGCAGGGGTATGGGAGCAGTTCTTC. Translation gives CASSEREAGVWEQFF.

The V gene is TRBV20-1, the J gene TRBJ2-1, with D uncertain. V was clipped by 3 bases and J by 7 bases, with 7 bases between them. This CDR3 spans 11 amino acids. Germline lookup yields CDR1 DFQATT and CDR2 SNEGSKA (reference sequence). The chain's CDR3 is CSASWMNEQFF. The CDR3 DNA reads TGCAGTGCTAGTTGGATGAATGAGCAGTTCTTC.

The table lists this clonotype with a few counts. The J gene is TRBJ2-7, the V gene TRBV4-3, with 11 bases lining up with TRBD2. The DNA end is a closer match to TRBJ2-5, so the J assignment may be wrong. Germline values: CDR1 LGHNA, CDR2 YSLEER. This CDR3 is 17 amino acids long. The CDR3: CASSQDRLAGIEETQYF. CDR3 coding DNA: TGCGCCAGCAGCCAAGATCGACTAGCGGGGATTGAGGAGACCCAGTACTTC.

With regard to this clonotype: It may be a read error: a sequence one base away is much more abundant. This rearrangement joins TRBV7-2 to TRBJ2-7; 12 bases fit TRBD2. The CDR3 loop spans 15 amino acids. V shed 3 bases and J 7 bases; nucleotides not matched to a gene: 7. Germline V CDR1 and CDR2: SGHTA, FQGNSA. The CDR3 reads CASSFGLAGTTEQYF. The CDR3 DNA follows: TGTGCCAGCAGCTTCGGACTAGCGGGAACGACTGAGCAGTACTTC. The full variable domain, with the rest looked up from reference TRBV7-2 and TRBJ2-7, is GAGVSQSPSNKVTEKGKDVELRCDPISGHTALYWYRQSLGQGLEFLIYFQGNSAPDKSGLPSDRFSAERTGGSVSTLTIQRTQQEDSAVYLCASSFGLAGTTEQYFGPGTRLTVT.

This clonotype was counted only a few times. The chain carries TRBV11-2 and TRBJ2-1; no definite D call. There are 12 residues in the CDR3. Trimming took off 3 bases at V and 8 bases at J, with 8 bases between the two ends. Germline V lookup: CDR1 SGHAT, CDR2 FQNNGV. The CDR3 DNA sequence: TGTGCCAGCAGCTTTGGTAGCTATGAGCAGTTCTTC. The encoded protein is CASSFGSYEQFF.

The chain combines TRBV12-3 or TRBV12-4 with TRBJ2-5; the D gene could be TRBD1 or TRBD2 (5 bases each). This CDR3 has 16 residues. The V gene lost 5 bases and the J gene lost 5 bases, with 21 bases spanning the gap. The chain's CDR3 is CASSPAVGGSAETQYF. CDR3 sequence (DNA): TGTGCCAGCAGTCCAGCGGTTGGGGGTTCGGCGGAGACCCAGTACTTC.

In this sample, this clonotype turned up once. The V and J genes are TRBV29-1 and TRBJ2-1; 9 positions match TRBD2. TRBJ2-7 matches the DNA end more closely, so the J call is doubtful. CDR3 length: 16 residues. Looked up from germline, CDR1 is SQVTM and CDR2 is ANQGSEA. The CDR3 here is CSVEGVSGGAYPEQYF. CDR3 coding DNA: TGCAGCGTTGAAGGGGTTAGCGGGGGCGCGTATCCCGAGCAGTACTTC.

This sequence joins TRBV4-3 and TRBJ2-5; 11 nucleotides agree with TRBD2. Germline V lookup: CDR1 LGHNA, CDR2 YSLEER. V shed 0 bases and J 4 bases; nucleotides not matched to a gene: 10. This CDR3 has 18 residues. CDR3 residues: CASSQEDRSGGAGETQYF. In DNA, the CDR3 is TGCGCCAGCAGCCAAGAGGATCGTAGCGGGGGGGCCGGAGAGACCCAGTACTTC.

The table lists this clonotype with a few counts. The J gene is TRBJ2-3, the V gene TRBV20-1; no definite D call. Deletions cut 2 bases from V and 0 bases from J, with 9 bases between. The CDR3 length is 14 residues. CDR1 and CDR2 (germline): DFQATT, SNEGSKA (reference sequence). The CDR3 nucleotides read TGCAGTGCTAGATCCATTACTAGCACAGATACGCAGTATTTT. Encoded protein: CSARSITSTDTQYF.

The V gene is TRBV24-1, the J gene TRBJ2-1; the match to TRBD1 covers 10 bases. Germline V gives CDR1 KGHDR, CDR2 SFDVKD. The CDR3 consists of 18 residues. Trimming took 4 bases from V and 6 from J; bases not matched to a gene: 14. As DNA, the CDR3 is TGTGCCACCAGTGAACCTCCTGCGACAGGGGGCTTATTCAATGAGCAGTTCTTC. Encoded protein: CATSEPPATGGLFNEQFF.

The rearrangement uses TRBV25-1 and TRBJ2-7; TRBD2 agrees at 11 bases. The junction had 17 bases not matched to a gene; V was cut back by 3 bases and J by 10 bases. Germline V gives CDR1 MGHDK, CDR2 SYGVNS. This CDR3 has 17 amino acids. The CDR3 loop is CASSDILAGVIKEAQYF. The CDR3 coding sequence is TGTGCCAGCAGTGACATACTAGCGGGGGTCATAAAAGAGGCCCAGTACTTC.

The chain has TRBV29-1 and TRBJ2-4, with 9 bases aligning to TRBD1. The J call may be incorrect, as the DNA end agrees better with TRBJ2-7. Germline loops: CDR1 SQVTM, CDR2 ANQGSEA. This CDR3 has 14 residues. CDR3 in amino acids: CSVDSGTGNYEQYF. CDR3 in DNA: TGCAGCGTTGATTCTGGGACAGGGAATTACGAGCAGTACTTC.

This clonotype was recorded at least ten times. CDR3 region: CASSGQGVETQYF. The CDR3 coding sequence is TGCGCCAGCAGTGGGCAGGGAGTGGAGACCCAGTACTTC. This chain joins TRBV4-1 and TRBJ2-5; D may be TRBD1 or TRBD2 (5 bases each). The V gene lost 6 bases and the J gene lost 5 bases, with 13 bases spanning the gap. The CDR3 is 13 residues long. Germline values: CDR1 MGHRA, CDR2 YSYEKL.

The chain joins TRBV25-1 to TRBJ1-1; 7 bases are a match to TRBD1. This CDR3 comprises 14 residues. The germline V gene encodes CDR1 MGHDK and CDR2 SYGVNS. V was pared by 6 bases and J by 5 bases, with 9 bases of the junction left unmatched. The CDR3, as DNA: TGTGCCAGCAGGGTCGGATCCAGGGGGACTGAAGCTTTCTTT. Translated: CASRVGSRGTEAFF.

This clonotype was seen at least ten times. The DNA for the CDR3 is TGTGCCAGCAGCTCCGGAGCGTACCAAGAGACCCAGTACTTC. It specifies CASSSGAYQETQYF. This chain joins TRBV7-9 and TRBJ2-5; D is uncertain. Germline V gene sequence: CDR1 SEHNR, CDR2 FQNEAQ (reference sequence). CDR3 length equals 14 residues. Trimming cost V 4 bases and J 0 bases, with 9 bases left between them.